The 17 T cell receptor beta chains below were found in one sample sequenced in a study of B cell selection in AIRE deficiency. The sorted conventional CD4 T cells were gated as CD4+CD127+. The assay was immunoSEQ multiplex PCR, and TCRdb's table has in-frame clones only and misses some. The profile shows some 25,000 clones, about 96% of them singletons. The sample comprised conventional CD4+ T cells sorted from PBMCs. The origin of the receptors is a human donor with AIRE deficiency.

This chain connects TRBV29-1 to TRBJ1-1; no reliable D call. Germline V CDR1 and CDR2: SQVTM, ANQGSEA. The CDR3 is 12 residues long. Deletions cut 4 bases from V and 1 base from J, with 7 bases between. CDR3: CSVAHGNTEAFF. The CDR3 region has the DNA TGCAGCGTTGCCCACGGGAACACTGAAGCTTTCTTT.

The V call is TRBV19, the J call TRBJ2-1; 8 bases fit TRBD1. The CDR3 is 20 residues long. V gave up 3 bases and J gave up 0 bases; unmatched junction bases: 16. Germline CDR1 and CDR2: LNHDA and SQIVND (reference sequence). The CDR3 is CASSIRIRRQGPTSYNEQFF. The CDR3 DNA reads as TGTGCCAGTAGTATCCGGATTAGACGACAGGGGCCCACCTCCTACAATGAGCAGTTCTTC.

This chain links TRBV14 with TRBJ2-5; no clear D gene. The CDR3 is made up of 12 amino acids. Germline assignment: CDR1 SGHDN and CDR2 FVKESK. V gave up 4 bases and J gave up 5 bases, with 8 bases separating them. CDR3 DNA sequence: TGTGCCAGCAGCCGAAATTGGGAGACCCAGTACTTC. Its protein is CASSRNWETQYF.

This clone has a single count. CDR3 nucleotides: TGTGCCAGCTCACCACGGGACGGACGAAGCGAGCAGTACTTC. Encoded protein: CASSPRDGRSEQYF. V and J are TRBV18 and TRBJ2-7; D possibly matches TRBD1 or TRBD2 (5 bases each). Germline CDR1 reads KGHSH; CDR2 reads LQKENI. The CDR3 loop spans 14 amino acids. The ends were cut back, 1 base at V and 6 bases at J, with 13 bases in the middle. Full variable domain (outside the CDR3, taken from reference TRBV18 and TRBJ2-7): NAGVMQNPRHLVRRRGQEARLRCSPMKGHSHVYWYRQLPEEGLKFMVYLQKENIIDESGMPKERFSAEFPKEGPSILRIQQVVRGDSAAYFCASSPRDGRSEQYFGPGTRLTVT.

CDR3 sequence (DNA): TGTGCCAGCAGCTTAGAGAGCTCTGGAAACACCATATATTTT. It specifies CASSLESSGNTIYF. The chain carries TRBV7-2 and TRBJ1-3, with unresolved D. The CDR3 is 14 amino acids. The ends were cut back, 1 base at V and 0 bases at J, with 4 bases in the middle. The V gene's germline CDR1 is SGHTA and CDR2 FQGNSA.

The chain recombines TRBV18 with TRBJ1-1, with 12 positions matching TRBD1. The V and J ends lost 0 bases and 7 bases, in that order; junction bases with no gene match: 9. Germline CDR1 KGHSH, CDR2 LQKENI. This CDR3 comprises 17 residues. CDR3 region: CASSPPGQGAVRGEAFF. The CDR3 region has the DNA TGTGCCAGCTCACCACCGGGACAGGGGGCGGTTAGGGGTGAAGCTTTCTTT.

The chain is built from TRBV5-5 and TRBJ2-1; D is ambiguous. V lost 4 bases and J lost 6, with 14 bases in between. The CDR3 contains 14 residues. Germline loops: CDR1 SGHKS, CDR2 YYEKEE (reference sequence). CDR3 region: CASSPGLLGNEQFF. The DNA for the CDR3 is TGTGCCAGCAGCCCGGGCCTCCTGGGCAATGAGCAGTTCTTC.

CDR3 in amino acids: CASSRTGTSSGELFF. The DNA for the CDR3 is TGTGCCAGCAGTCGGACCGGGACTAGTTCCGGGGAGCTGTTTTTT. This chain uses TRBV2 with TRBJ2-2; TRBD2 matches 8 bases. CDR1 is SNHLY, CDR2 FYNNEI, per germline. Unmatched junction bases numbered 8, after V lost 5 bases and J lost 6 bases. This CDR3 has 15 residues.

V gene TRBV5-1 combines with J gene TRBJ1-1; the match to TRBD1 covers 10 bases. Unmatched junction bases numbered 7, after V lost 4 bases and J lost 4 bases. The CDR3 covers 15 residues. Looked up from germline, CDR1 is SGHRS and CDR2 is YFSETQ. CDR3 residues: CASSGQGGTATEAFF. CDR3 nucleotides: TGCGCCAGCAGCGGACAGGGGGGGACGGCCACTGAAGCTTTCTTT.

The V call is TRBV6-1, the J call TRBJ2-6, with D unresolved. CDR1 is MNHNS and CDR2 is SASEGT in the germline V gene. The CDR3 has 16 residues. Trimming took off 1 base at V and 4 bases at J, with 11 bases between the two ends. CDR3 bases: TGTGCCAGCAGTGAAGACAGAAGACTCGGGGCCAACGTCCTGACTTTC. Protein: CASSEDRRLGANVLTF.

This chain's CDR3 is CASSSAVYSNQPQHF. CDR3 DNA: TGTGCCAGCAGCTCGGCGGTCTATAGCAATCAGCCCCAGCATTTT. V gene TRBV28 combines with J gene TRBJ1-5; D is uncertain. Trimming shortened V by 6 bases and J by 0 bases, and 12 bases separated the two germline ends. Germline CDR1 and CDR2: MDHEN and SYDVKM. The CDR3 has 15 amino acids.

The chain is built from TRBV28 and TRBJ2-2; 7 positions agree with TRBD2. The CDR3 loop spans 15 amino acids. With V trimmed by 2 bases and J by 2 bases, 2 bases remained unmatched. Germline-derived CDR1 and CDR2 are MDHEN and SYDVKM. The CDR3 sequence is CASSLPGGNTGELFF. For the CDR3, the DNA is TGTGCCAGCAGTTTACCGGGAGGTAACACCGGGGAGCTGTTTTTT. Supplemented by reference TRBV28 and TRBJ2-2, the full variable domain reads DVKVTQSSRYLVKRTGEKVFLECVQDMDHENMFWYRQDPGLGLRLIYFSYDVKMKEKGDIPEGYSVSREKKERFSLILESASTNQTSMYLCASSLPGGNTGELFFGEGSRLTVL.

This chain joins TRBV25-1 and TRBJ1-4, with TRBD1 matching over 9 bases. With 0 bases clipped from V and 5 bases from J, the junction kept 1 base outside the gene matches. CDR1 and CDR2 from the germline V gene are MGHDK and SYGVNS. The CDR3 totals 15 residues. The CDR3: CASSEYGTGNEKLFF. The CDR3, as DNA: TGTGCCAGCAGTGAATATGGGACAGGGAATGAAAAACTGTTTTTT.

The gene calls are TRBV19 and TRBJ1-5; D is perhaps TRBD1 (6 bases). V lost 3 bases, J lost 6 bases, and 15 bases lay in between. This CDR3 comprises 15 residues. Germline V gene lookup returns CDR1 LNHDA and CDR2 SQIVND (reference sequence). The CDR3, as DNA: TGTGCCAGTAGTATCCTTATGGGGGGCGGTCAGCCCCAGCATTTT. Translating it yields CASSILMGGGQPQHF.

This chain links TRBV5-6 with TRBJ1-4; 7 positions match TRBD1. CDR3 length: 14 residues. From germline, CDR1 is SGHDT and CDR2 YYEEEE. V lost 0 bases to trimming and J lost 8 bases; unmatched junction nucleotides: 4. The CDR3 protein is CASSLDRGDEKLFF. The CDR3 region has the DNA TGTGCCAGCAGCTTGGACAGGGGAGACGAAAAACTGTTTTTT. The full variable domain, in which reference TRBV5-6 and TRBJ1-4 provide the parts outside the CDR3, is DAGVTQSPTHLIKTRGQQVTLRCSPKSGHDTVSWYQQALGQGPQFIFQYYEEEERQRGNFPDRFSGHQFPNYSSELNVNALLLGDSALYLCASSLDRGDEKLFFGSGTQLSVL.

This clone was counted a single time. This chain joins TRBV19 and TRBJ1-5, with a possible D match to TRBD1 (6 bases). Looked up from germline, CDR1 is LNHDA and CDR2 is SQIVND (reference sequence). With 3 bases removed from V and 0 bases from J, the gap between germline ends came to 9 bases. The CDR3 has 15 residues. The CDR3 here is CASSMTGDSNQPQHF. In nucleotides, the CDR3 is TGTGCCAGTAGTATGACAGGAGATAGCAATCAGCCCCAGCATTTT.

The V gene is TRBV6-5, the J gene TRBJ1-1; no reliable D call. The CDR3 length is 13 residues. The V and J ends lost 2 bases and 5 bases respectively, with 9 bases between them. Per the germline V gene, CDR1 is MNHEY and CDR2 is SVGAGI. The CDR3 DNA sequence: TGTGCCAGCAGTTACGGGGAAGGAACTGAAGCTTTCTTT. Encoded protein: CASSYGEGTEAFF.